This entry lists 17 T cell receptor beta chains sequenced from one sample in a study of blood T cell repertoires in COVID-19. The assay was immunoSEQ multiplex PCR, and TCRdb's table has in-frame clones only and misses some. Here the sample spans fewer than 250,000 clones, roughly 80% being singletons. Material for sequencing was peripheral blood. The receptors come from a man aged 60 to 75 with acute or convalescent COVID-19.

CDR3 nucleotide sequence: TGTGCCAGCAGCCCTGCGGGGCTCGCTAACTATGGCTACACCTTC. It encodes CASSPAGLANYGYTF. The chain is built from TRBV5-4 and TRBJ1-2, with D possibly TRBD1 on 5 matching bases. The CDR3 contains 15 residues. V lost 4 bases and J 0 bases, leaving 13 bases between the germline ends. Germline V lookup: CDR1 SGHNT, CDR2 YYREEE (reference sequence).

This chain joins TRBV7-2 and TRBJ2-3; D not certain. V was clipped by 1 base and J by 2 bases, with 16 bases between them. Looked up from germline, CDR1 is SGHTA and CDR2 is FQGNSA. The CDR3 covers 17 residues. CDR3 loop: CASSLVSRLRATDTQYF. The CDR3 coding sequence is TGTGCCAGCAGCTTAGTATCAAGACTCCGAGCCACAGATACGCAGTATTTT. Full variable domain (remainder filled in from reference TRBV7-2 and TRBJ2-3): GAGVSQSPSNKVTEKGKDVELRCDPISGHTALYWYRQSLGQGLEFLIYFQGNSAPDKSGLPSDRFSAERTGGSVSTLTIQRTQQEDSAVYLCASSLVSRLRATDTQYFGPGTRLTVL.

The chain joins TRBV10-2 to TRBJ1-1; D is unclear. Per the germline V gene, CDR1 is WSHSY and CDR2 is SAAADI. The CDR3 runs to 15 residues. V was cut by 3 bases and J by 3 bases, with 14 bases left in between. CDR3 sequence (DNA): TGCGCCAGCAGTGAATATCACAGATCGTACACTGAAGCTTTCTTT. This encodes CASSEYHRSYTEAFF.

The chain combines TRBV29-1 with TRBJ2-3; 9 nucleotides line up with TRBD1. V lost 0 bases to trimming and J lost 3 bases; unmatched junction nucleotides: 4. This CDR3 spans 15 amino acids. Germline loops: CDR1 SQVTM, CDR2 ANQGSEA. The CDR3 sequence: CSVEDPDRGTDTQYF. In DNA, the CDR3 is TGCAGCGTTGAAGATCCGGACAGGGGAACAGATACGCAGTATTTT.

The chain uses TRBV19 and TRBJ1-2; 9 bases align to TRBD1. This CDR3 spans 14 amino acids. J gave up 6 bases and V 7 bases, and 9 bases lay outside the gene matches. Per the germline V gene, CDR1 is LNHDA and CDR2 is SQIVND (reference sequence). Written as DNA, the CDR3 is TGTGCCAGTAATAGGAGACAGGGGGTTCATGGCTACACCTTC. This translates into CASNRRQGVHGYTF. The variable domain in full, completed from reference TRBV19 and TRBJ1-2, reads DGGITQSPKYLFRKEGQNVTLSCEQNLNHDAMYWYRQDPGQGLRLIYYSQIVNDFQKGDIAEGYSVSREKKESFPLTVTSAQKNPTAFYLCASNRRQGVHGYTFGSGTRLTVV.

The genes are TRBV6-4 and TRBJ1-6; 12 bases match TRBD1. The CDR3 is made up of 14 amino acids. The germline V gene encodes CDR1 MRHNA and CDR2 SNTAGT. Unmatched junction bases numbered 1, after V lost 6 bases and J lost 7 bases. The CDR3 DNA is TGTGCCAGCAGGGGACAGGGGGCCAATTCACCCCTCCACTTT. Amino acid sequence: CASRGQGANSPLHF.

This chain joins TRBV7-3 and TRBJ2-1, with unresolved D. There are 15 residues in the CDR3. Germline lookup yields CDR1 SGHTA and CDR2 FQGTGA. Trimming stripped 1 base from V and 2 bases from J, with 9 bases between. DNA for the CDR3: TGTGCCAGCAGCTTAATGGGCTCGGCCTACAATGAGCAGTTCTTC. Protein: CASSLMGSAYNEQFF. The entire variable domain, with the rest obtained from reference TRBV7-3 and TRBJ2-1, is as follows: GAGVSQTPSNKVTEKGKYVELRCDPISGHTALYWYRQSLGQGPEFLIYFQGTGAADDSGLPNDRFFAVRPEGSVSTLKIQRTERGDSAVYLCASSLMGSAYNEQFFGPGTRLTVL.

The chain joins TRBV19 to TRBJ1-1; D is unclear. CDR1 is LNHDA, CDR2 SQIVND, per germline (reference sequence). V dropped 6 bases and J dropped 3 bases, with 8 bases sitting between them. This CDR3 has 12 amino acids. CDR3 protein: CASRGRHTEAFF. CDR3 DNA sequence: TGTGCCAGTAGGGGGAGGCACACTGAAGCTTTCTTT.

This chain links TRBV5-1 with TRBJ2-7; possible D gene TRBD2, 5 bases. The ends were cut back, 4 bases at V and 1 base at J, with 15 bases in the middle. Per germline, CDR1 SGHRS and CDR2 YFSETQ. The CDR3 is 15 amino acids. In nucleotides, the CDR3 is TGCGCCAGCAGCGGAACCGGGGATTGGTCCTACGAGCAGTACTTC. It is translated as CASSGTGDWSYEQYF. The whole variable domain, remainder taken from reference TRBV5-1 and TRBJ2-7, is KAGVTQTPRYLIKTRGQQVTLSCSPISGHRSVSWYQQTPGQGLQFLFEYFSETQRNKGNFPGRFSGRQFSNSRSEMNVSTLELGDSALYLCASSGTGDWSYEQYFGPGTRLTVT.

This chain uses TRBV25-1 with TRBJ1-5, with TRBD1 matching over 11 bases. The V and J ends lost 6 bases and 0 bases, in that order; junction bases with no gene match: 7. The length of the CDR3 is 17 residues. Germline loops: CDR1 MGHDK, CDR2 SYGVNS. The CDR3 loop reads CASSGDRGTLSNQPQHF. The CDR3 DNA reads as TGTGCCAGCAGCGGGGACAGGGGGACTCTTAGCAATCAGCCCCAGCATTTT.

This chain uses TRBV7-2 with TRBJ2-3; 10 bases align to TRBD2. J lost 3 bases, V lost 3 bases, and 3 bases had no gene match. Germline V gene sequence: CDR1 SGHTA, CDR2 FQGNSA. This CDR3 comprises 15 residues. CDR3 protein: CASSLSGGATDTQYF. DNA of the CDR3: TGTGCCAGCAGCTTGAGCGGGGGGGCAACAGATACGCAGTATTTT.

The chain combines TRBV3-1 (or the pseudogene TRBV3-2) with TRBJ1-1; D possibly corresponds to TRBD1 (5 bases). V shed 5 bases and J shed 3 bases, with 7 bases lying between them. Per the germline V gene, CDR1 is LGHDT and CDR2 is YNNKEL (reference sequence). The CDR3 loop spans 12 amino acids. The CDR3 loop is CASSRGHTEAFF. CDR3 DNA: TGTGCCAGCAGCAGGGGTCACACTGAAGCTTTCTTT.

The chain has TRBV5-1 and TRBJ2-6, with D possibly TRBD1 on 5 matching bases. Per the germline V gene, CDR1 is SGHRS and CDR2 is YFSETQ. The V end lost 0 bases, the J end lost 2 bases, and 6 bases lay between the germline ends. The length of the CDR3 is 15 residues. The CDR3 is CASSLVGAGANVLTF. The DNA for the CDR3 is TGCGCCAGCAGCTTGGTAGGGGCTGGGGCCAACGTCCTGACTTTC.

This chain connects TRBV9 to TRBJ1-4; possibly TRBD1 for D (5 bases). Germline V gives CDR1 SGDLS, CDR2 YYNGEE. Trimming left V 1 base short and J 5 bases short, with 9 bases between. The length of the CDR3 is 14 residues. The CDR3 spells CASSVSGPNEKLFF. In DNA form, the CDR3 reads TGTGCCAGCAGCGTATCAGGGCCCAATGAAAAACTGTTTTTT. The entire variable domain, with the rest obtained from reference TRBV9 and TRBJ1-4, is as follows: DSGVTQTPKHLITATGQRVTLRCSPRSGDLSVYWYQQSLDQGLQFLIQYYNGEERAKGNILERFSAQQFPDLHSELNLSSLELGDSALYFCASSVSGPNEKLFFGSGTQLSVL.

The V gene is TRBV4-1, the J gene TRBJ2-3, with a tentative D call TRBD1 (6 bases). CDR3 size: 17 residues. Looked up from germline, CDR1 is MGHRA and CDR2 is YSYEKL. V was cut by 7 bases and J by 3 bases, with 23 bases left in between. The CDR3 region is CASTKNGGSLATDTQYF. CDR3 sequence (DNA): TGCGCCAGCACAAAAAATGGGGGCTCATTAGCGACAGATACGCAGTATTTT.

This clone was counted between two and nine times. The rearrangement links TRBV7-9 to TRBJ1-2; a possible D gene is TRBD1 (5 bases). V lost 5 bases and J lost 8, with 12 bases in between. CDR3 size: 12 residues. Germline V gene sequence: CDR1 SEHNR, CDR2 FQNEAQ (reference sequence). CDR3 sequence: CASSPQGGGYTF. CDR3 in DNA: TGTGCCAGCAGCCCGCAGGGAGGAGGCTACACCTTC.

The rearrangement joins TRBV6-8 to TRBJ2-7; D might be TRBD2 (5 bases). The germline CDR1 and CDR2 sequences are MNHGY and SAAAGT. This CDR3 is 14 amino acids long. V gave up 4 bases and J gave up 6 bases, with 16 bases separating them. The CDR3 nucleotides are TGTGCCAGCAGTTTTTGGGGTTTAGGAGGCGAGCAGTACTTC. This gives the protein CASSFWGLGGEQYF.